The next 8 T cell receptor beta chains were all read from a single sample in a study of Graves' ophthalmopathy and Graves' hyperthyroidism. RNA transcripts were the template, and TCR beta CDR3 regions were amplified from them. First-round RT-PCR with HTBI primers preceded a second-round multiplex PCR. One entry per CDR3 protein, called by TCRdb with MiXCR from the multiplex PCR reads. This table holds about 480,000 distinct CDR3 sequences, approximately 15% found once. Sequences were obtained from blood. Receptors originate from a young woman with Graves' ophthalmopathy.

This clonotype was observed at least ten times. This chain joins TRBV6-5 and TRBJ1-1; TRBD1 matches 8 bases. V shed 2 bases, J shed 4 bases, and the junction held 6 bases outside the gene matches. Per germline, CDR1 MNHEY and CDR2 SVGAGI. The CDR3 spans 15 residues. The CDR3 reads CASSYGDRWTTEAFF. The CDR3 DNA follows: TGTGCCAGCAGTTACGGGGACAGGTGGACCACTGAAGCTTTCTTT.

This clonotype was found many times. This chain uses TRBV7-9 with TRBJ2-7; 11 positions match TRBD1. The germline V gene has CDR1 SEHNR and CDR2 FQNEAQ (reference sequence). The CDR3 runs to 15 residues. Trimming took 6 bases from V and 4 from J; bases not matched to a gene: 8. CDR3 amino acids: CASSTPRDRGYEQYF. In DNA, the CDR3 is TGTGCCAGCAGTACACCCCGGGACAGGGGGTACGAGCAGTACTTC.

At least ten counts were recorded for this clonotype. The J gene is TRBJ2-7, the V gene TRBV6-1, with D possibly being TRBD1 (7 bases). V was trimmed by 5 bases and J by 0 bases, leaving 17 bases between them. In germline, CDR1 is MNHNS, CDR2 SASEGT. This CDR3 has 16 residues. The CDR3 is CASSKSRGEPSYEQYF. The CDR3, as DNA: TGTGCCAGCAGTAAAAGCAGGGGGGAGCCCTCCTACGAGCAGTACTTC.

Points on this clonotype: A read error may produce the germline difference seen at one junction end. V usage is TRBV7-8 and J usage is TRBJ2-5, with TRBD1 as a possible D gene (7 bases). CDR1 and CDR2 from the germline V gene are SGHVS and FQNEAQ. This CDR3 has 14 residues. In DNA form, the CDR3 reads TGTGCCAGCAGCAGACAGGGAGGTCAAGAGACCAAGTACTTC. As protein: CASSRQGGQETKYF.

This clonotype was seen a single time. A clone one base away is much larger, so this may be a read error. The chain uses TRBV28 and TRBJ1-1; D perhaps matches TRBD1 (5 bases). Germline V gene sequence: CDR1 MDHEN, CDR2 SYDVKM. The germline V and J ends were trimmed by 8 bases and 5 bases, with 12 bases remaining between them. The CDR3 extends over 12 amino acids. CDR3 coding DNA: TGTGCCAGCGGTCCATGGACAACTGAAGCTTTCTTT. It yields the protein CASGPWTTEAFF.

In its sample, this clonotype was seen many times. This rearrangement joins TRBV3-1 to TRBJ2-7; TRBD2 is a possible D gene (5 bases). This CDR3 has 17 amino acids. The germline V and J ends were trimmed by 0 bases and 7 bases, with 22 bases remaining between them. In germline, CDR1 is LGHDT, CDR2 YNNKEL (reference sequence). CDR3 residues: CASSQDWSRLGSEEQYF. DNA of the CDR3: TGTGCCAGCAGCCAAGATTGGAGTCGTCTTGGGAGTGAGGAGCAGTACTTC.

This clonotype was picked up many times. The J gene is TRBJ2-7, the V gene TRBV29-1; D is possibly TRBD1 (5 bases). This CDR3 has 16 residues. Deletions cut 4 bases from V and 2 bases from J, with 21 bases between. From germline, CDR1 is SQVTM and CDR2 ANQGSEA. The CDR3 region is CSVGPRVDGPTYEQYF. The CDR3 nucleotides read TGCAGCGTTGGACCCAGGGTCGATGGCCCCACCTACGAGCAGTACTTC.

This clonotype was counted ten times or more. This rearrangement joins TRBV2 to TRBJ2-5; possibly TRBD2 for D (6 bases). Germline-derived CDR1 and CDR2 are SNHLY and FYNNEI. V lost 6 bases to trimming and J lost 4 bases, with 18 bases between them. The CDR3 loop spans 15 amino acids. The CDR3 region has the DNA TGTGCCAGCAGCGTAGGGACTGCCCCCCGAGAGACCCAGTACTTC. Protein sequence: CASSVGTAPRETQYF.